The clone carrying this TCR beta chain was seen at least ten times. The antigen remains unidentified. Germline V gives CDR1 GTSNPN, CDR2 SVGIG (reference sequence). The CDR3 spans 13 residues. Trimming shortened V by 8 bases and J by 2 bases, and 14 bases separated the two germline ends. The record originates from a study of breast tumors, draining lymph nodes, adjacent tissues. Overall study findings and caveats: Compared with basal-like, luminal-like tumors shared significantly more repertoire with nontumor tissue. Tumors had less TCR diversity than lymph nodes, more than nontumor tissue.

The lymph nodes were axillary draining lymph nodes from breast cancer patients. TCRdb recomputed calls from the multiplex PCR reads with MiXCR, one row per CDR3 protein. This sample has over 150,000 distinct CDR3 sequences; approximately 30% occur once, and the top ten carry roughly 4.3%. The sequenced sample was axillary lymph node tissue. The rearrangement uses TRBV30 and TRBJ2-3, with a possible D match to TRBD1 (6 bases). The source of this sequence is a female donor with breast cancer. Some clones in this sample may be carry-over from other donors' samples. CDR3 residues: CAGGWADTDTQYF. The CDR3 nucleotides are TGTGCCGGGGGCTGGGCAGACACAGATACGCAGTATTTT.